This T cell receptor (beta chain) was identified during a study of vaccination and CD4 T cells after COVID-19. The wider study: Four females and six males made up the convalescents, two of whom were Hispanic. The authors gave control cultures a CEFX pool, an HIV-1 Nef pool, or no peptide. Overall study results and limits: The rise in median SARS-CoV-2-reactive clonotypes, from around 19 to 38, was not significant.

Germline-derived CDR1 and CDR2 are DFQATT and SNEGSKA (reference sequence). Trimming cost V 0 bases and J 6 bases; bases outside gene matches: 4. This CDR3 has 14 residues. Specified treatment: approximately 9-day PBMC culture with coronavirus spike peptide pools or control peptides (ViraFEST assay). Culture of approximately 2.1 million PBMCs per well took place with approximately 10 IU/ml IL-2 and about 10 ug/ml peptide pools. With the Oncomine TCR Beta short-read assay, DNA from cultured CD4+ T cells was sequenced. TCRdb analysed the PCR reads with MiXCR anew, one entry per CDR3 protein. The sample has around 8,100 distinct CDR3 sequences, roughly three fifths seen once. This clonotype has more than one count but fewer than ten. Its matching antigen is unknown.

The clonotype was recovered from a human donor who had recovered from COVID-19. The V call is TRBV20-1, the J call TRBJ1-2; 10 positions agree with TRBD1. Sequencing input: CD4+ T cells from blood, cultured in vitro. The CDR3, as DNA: TGCAGTGCTAGAGATGGACAGGGGGGAAATGGCTACACCTTC. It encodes CSARDGQGGNGYTF.